These T cell receptor beta chains were read from a single sample in a study of a mutant IDH1 vaccine in newly diagnosed glioma. These TCRs are of unknown antigen specificity. The assay was immunoSEQ multiplex PCR, and TCRdb's table has in-frame clones only and misses some. The table shows 35,000 to 45,000 clones, with about 75% occurring only once. This specimen was PBMCs, taken from a glioma patient whose treatment included an IDH1 peptide vaccine. The origin of the receptors is a man aged 40-49 years with glioma. The CDR3 runs from the conserved cysteine through the conserved F or W. A D gene is named only where the DNA matches it firmly. For some rows the clone size is stated as once, few or many, or as a class when expanded; others skip it.

d_call: TRBD1; j_call: TRBJ1-3; clone_size: NA; v_call: TRBV11-2; cdr3_nt: TGTGCCAGCAGCCAAGACAGGGATGGAAACACCATATATTTT; cdr3_aa: CASSQDRDGNTIYF
d_call: NA; j_call: TRBJ1-2; clone_size: NA; v_call: TRBV28; cdr3_nt: TGTGCCAGCAGTCGACAGGCAGCTAACTATGGCTACACCTTC; cdr3_aa: CASSRQAANYGYTF
d_call: TRBD2; j_call: TRBJ2-1; clone_size: NA; v_call: TRBV4-1; cdr3_nt: TGCGCCAGCAGCCAAGGGTCGAGCGGGAGAAGGTTCTTC; cdr3_aa: CASSQGSSGRRFF
d_call: NA; j_call: TRBJ1-5; clone_size: NA; v_call: TRBV5-5; cdr3_nt: TGTGCCAGCAGCTTGGACCCTAGCAATCAGCCCCAGCATTTT; cdr3_aa: CASSLDPSNQPQHF
d_call: TRBD2; j_call: TRBJ2-1; clone_size: NA; v_call: TRBV5-1; cdr3_nt: TGCGCCAGCAGCTCAGTACTAGCGGGGCCCTACAATGAGCAGTTCTTC; cdr3_aa: CASSSVLAGPYNEQFF
d_call: NA; j_call: TRBJ2-6; clone_size: NA; v_call: TRBV15; cdr3_nt: TGTGCCACCAGCAGAGATCAGGGGTTTAGGCAGAACTCTGGGGCCAACGTCCTGACTTTC; cdr3_aa: CATSRDQGFRQNSGANVLTF
d_call: NA; j_call: TRBJ1-5; clone_size: NA; v_call: TRBV28; cdr3_nt: TGTGCCAGCACCCTGTCCCGGAACCATCAGCCCCAGCATTTT; cdr3_aa: CASTLSRNHQPQHF
d_call: NA; j_call: TRBJ2-5; clone_size: NA; v_call: TRBV10-1; cdr3_nt: TGCGCCAGCAGTGAGCCCGGAGGGGGGGAGACCCAGTACTTC; cdr3_aa: CASSEPGGGETQYF
d_call: NA; j_call: TRBJ2-3; clone_size: NA; v_call: TRBV6-5; cdr3_nt: TGTGCCAGCACCACTTCCTTTGTCGGAACAGATACGCAGTATTTT; cdr3_aa: CASTTSFVGTDTQYF
d_call: NA; j_call: TRBJ1-5; clone_size: NA; v_call: TRBV28; cdr3_nt: TGTGCCAGCAGTTATTATAGCAATCAGCCCCAGCATTTT; cdr3_aa: CASSYYSNQPQHF
d_call: TRBD1; j_call: TRBJ1-1; clone_size: NA; v_call: TRBV6-6; cdr3_nt: TGTGCCAGCAATGGACAGGGGAACACTGAAGCTTTCTTT; cdr3_aa: CASNGQGNTEAFF
d_call: NA; j_call: TRBJ1-1; clone_size: NA; v_call: TRBV19; cdr3_nt: TGTGCCAGTAGTATAGTAGGGCACCGGAACACTGAAGCTTTCTTT; cdr3_aa: CASSIVGHRNTEAFF
d_call: NA; j_call: TRBJ2-1; clone_size: NA; v_call: TRBV6-5; cdr3_nt: TGTGCCAGCAGTTACTCGCGAGGAGGTACCTACAATGAGCAGTTCTTC; cdr3_aa: CASSYSRGGTYNEQFF
d_call: NA; j_call: TRBJ2-4; clone_size: NA; v_call: TRBV15; cdr3_nt: TGTGCCACCGGCGACAGGAAACACATTCAGTACTTC; cdr3_aa: CATGDRKHIQYF
d_call: NA; j_call: TRBJ1-1; clone_size: NA; v_call: TRBV25-1; cdr3_nt: TGTGCCAGCAGTTGGGTTGGGGCTAACACTGAAGCTTTCTTT; cdr3_aa: CASSWVGANTEAFF
d_call: TRBD2; j_call: TRBJ2-1; clone_size: NA; v_call: TRBV11-3; cdr3_nt: TGTGCCAGCAGCTCATCAGGGACTATCAAAGGATTGAATGAGCAGTTCTTC; cdr3_aa: CASSSSGTIKGLNEQFF
d_call: NA; j_call: TRBJ2-5; clone_size: NA; v_call: TRBV14; cdr3_nt: TGTGCCAGCAGCCAAGAACTGCCTGATGACCAAGAGACCCAGTACTTC; cdr3_aa: CASSQELPDDQETQYF
d_call: NA; j_call: TRBJ1-1; clone_size: NA; v_call: TRBV13; cdr3_nt: TGTGCCAGCAGCACCCAAAACAGGAACACTGAAGCTTTCTTT; cdr3_aa: CASSTQNRNTEAFF
d_call: TRBD1; j_call: TRBJ1-2; clone_size: NA; v_call: TRBV6-1; cdr3_nt: TGTGCCAGCAGTGAAGACAGGGGGCGCGATGGCTACACCTTC; cdr3_aa: CASSEDRGRDGYTF
d_call: NA; j_call: TRBJ2-2; clone_size: NA; v_call: TRBV5-1; cdr3_nt: TGCGCCAGCTTTGCCGGGACGAACACCGGGGAGCTGTTTTTT; cdr3_aa: CASFAGTNTGELFF
d_call: TRBD1; j_call: TRBJ1-2; clone_size: NA; v_call: TRBV5-5; cdr3_nt: TGTGCCAGCAGCTTGGGGGACAGGGGTTTAAATGGCTACACCTTC; cdr3_aa: CASSLGDRGLNGYTF
d_call: TRBD1; j_call: TRBJ2-7; clone_size: NA; v_call: TRBV6-6; cdr3_nt: TGTGCCAGCAGTTTGCAGGGGGTTAGCTCCTACGAGCAGTACTTC; cdr3_aa: CASSLQGVSSYEQYF
d_call: NA; j_call: TRBJ2-5; clone_size: NA; v_call: TRBV20-1; cdr3_nt: TGCAGTGCTAGAGGTCAAGAGACCCAGTACTTC; cdr3_aa: CSARGQETQYF
d_call: NA; j_call: TRBJ2-5; clone_size: NA; v_call: TRBV5-6; cdr3_nt: TGTGCCAGCAGCCGCACAGGTATCGGAAAGACCCAGTACTTC; cdr3_aa: CASSRTGIGKTQYF
d_call: NA; j_call: TRBJ1-5; clone_size: NA; v_call: TRBV9; cdr3_nt: TGTGCCAGCAGCGCGGGGGCCAGCAATCAGCCCCAGCATTTT; cdr3_aa: CASSAGASNQPQHF
d_call: NA; j_call: TRBJ2-1; clone_size: NA; v_call: TRBV6-5; cdr3_nt: TGTGCCAGCAGTTACTCCCACCCCCAGTACAATGAGCAGTTCTTC; cdr3_aa: CASSYSHPQYNEQFF
d_call: NA; j_call: TRBJ2-2; clone_size: NA; v_call: TRBV14; cdr3_nt: TGTGCCAGCAGCCATGGGCTATCATTGGCCGGGGAGCTGTTTTTT; cdr3_aa: CASSHGLSLAGELFF
d_call: TRBD1; j_call: TRBJ2-1; clone_size: few; v_call: TRBV14; cdr3_nt: TGTGCCAGCAGCAACATGGGACAGGGGATTTGGAATGAGCAGTTCTTC; cdr3_aa: CASSNMGQGIWNEQFF